This TCR beta chain was documented in a study of cytomegalovirus exposure and HLA in healthy donors. Researchers ran the PCR with 60 Vbeta and 13 Jbeta primers. Generated by immunoSEQ multiplex PCR, the TCRdb table keeps only in-frame clones and is missing some. The sample lists 150,000 to 200,000 clones; roughly 71% were seen once. Germline V gives CDR1 MNHNS, CDR2 SASEGT. The CDR3 covers 13 residues. Trimming shortened V by 8 bases and J by 0 bases, and 10 bases separated the two germline ends. The chain joins TRBV6-1 to TRBJ1-1, with D possibly matching TRBD1 (5 bases). The sequence came from a girl aged 10 to 17 in good health and CMV-seronegative. The specimen was PBMCs. CDR3 loop: CASHPTVNTEAFF. The CDR3 region has the DNA TGTGCCAGCCATCCGACAGTGAACACTGAAGCTTTCTTT.